The rows below give T cell receptor beta chains drawn from one sample of a study of radiation and T cells in renal cell carcinoma. Measured with immunoSEQ multiplex PCR; TCRdb has only the in-frame clones, and not every one. The sample consists of some 130,000 clones, approximately 90% of them appearing once. The source was blood, collected from a patient whose treatment included radiotherapy and nephrectomy. These receptors were obtained from a woman in her 70s with renal cell carcinoma. The CDR3 runs from the conserved cysteine through the conserved F or W. The order of the fields is clone size, D gene, V gene, J gene, CDR3 DNA, CDR3 protein. The D gene is left open where the match is weak. Not all rows give a size; the values are once, few, many and, for expanded clones, a class.

.	.	TRBV30	TRBJ2-3	TGTGCCTGGAGTCGACGGACTAGCACAGATACGCAGTATTTT	CAWSRRTSTDTQYF
.	.	TRBV19	TRBJ1-2	TGTGCCAGTAGTACCAGGGGAGAATGGACAGTCTATGGCTACACCTTC	CASSTRGEWTVYGYTF
.	.	TRBV4-3	TRBJ1-1	TGCGCCAGCAGCCAAGCCGGGGGGAACACTGAAGCTTTCTTT	CASSQAGGNTEAFF
.	.	TRBV6-1	TRBJ1-1	TGTGCCAGCAGTGAGTCAGGGAGGACTGAAGCTTTCTTT	CASSESGRTEAFF
once	TRBD1	TRBV23-1	TRBJ1-5	TGCGCCAGCAGTCAAAAGGACAGGGGGAGGCCCCAGCATTTT	CASSQKDRGRPQHF
.	TRBD1	TRBV7-2	TRBJ1-1	TGTGCCAGCAGCCCCTGGACAGGACTGAACACTGAAGCTTTCTTT	CASSPWTGLNTEAFF
.	.	TRBV6-5	TRBJ2-2	TGTGCCAGCAGTCGCGACAGGTACACCGGGGAGCTGTTTTTT	CASSRDRYTGELFF
.	.	TRBV5-8	TRBJ2-5	TGTGCCAGCAGCTTGGTGGGGCCGGAGACCCAGTACTTC	CASSLVGPETQYF
.	.	TRBV28	TRBJ2-7	TGTGCCAGCAGCCTTATTTCCTACGAGCAGTACTTC	CASSLISYEQYF
.	.	TRBV19	TRBJ1-1	TGTGCCAGTAGGGGGGGTGGTGGAGGCACTGAAGCTTTCTTT	CASRGGGGGTEAFF
.	.	TRBV18	TRBJ1-1	TGTGCCAGCTCACCGAGGACGGGCCCAGCCACTGAAGCTTTCTTT	CASSPRTGPATEAFF
.	TRBD1	TRBV27	TRBJ1-2	TGTGCCAGCAGTTACCGGGACAGCCCTTCTGGCTACACCTTC	CASSYRDSPSGYTF
.	.	TRBV9	TRBJ2-2	TGTGCCAGCAGCGTAGGACAACCGGGGCCAGGGCAGTCCGGGGAGCTGTTTTTT	CASSVGQPGPGQSGELFF
few	.	TRBV2	TRBJ1-1	TGTGCCAGCGAGCCTAATCTGCGGACTGAAGCTTTCTTT	CASEPNLRTEAFF
.	.	TRBV29-1	TRBJ2-1	TGCAGCGTTGAATTAGGGGTTGATGAGCAGTTCTTC	CSVELGVDEQFF
.	.	TRBV7-2	TRBJ1-2	TGTGCCAGCAGCTTAGCCGGGACAAAAACCTTGCATGGCTACACCTTC	CASSLAGTKTLHGYTF
.	.	TRBV6-5	TRBJ1-3	TGTGCCATTGCAGGGAACTCTGGAAACACCATATATTTT	CAIAGNSGNTIYF
.	.	TRBV28	TRBJ2-7	TGTGCCAGCAGGACCCAGGAGGGAGAGCAGTACTTC	CASRTQEGEQYF
.	.	TRBV28	TRBJ2-2	TGTGCCAGCAGTACCTTACAGATCGCGAACACCGGGGAGCTGTTTTTT	CASSTLQIANTGELFF
few	.	TRBV29-1	TRBJ1-1	TGCAGCGTTGAAGCAGGGTGGAACACTGAAGCTTTCTTT	CSVEAGWNTEAFF
.	.	TRBV21-1	TRBJ2-3	TGTGCCAGCAGCAAAGACCGACAAGATTCGACTTCTAGCACAGATACGCAGTATTTT	CASSKDRQDSTSSTDTQYF
.	.	TRBV7-9	TRBJ2-2	TGTGCCAGCACCTACCGGCAGGGCCAGACCACCGGGGAGCTGTTTTTT	CASTYRQGQTTGELFF
.	.	TRBV7-8	TRBJ2-5	TGTGCCAGCAGCTTAAGGGAAAAGACCCAGTACTTC	CASSLREKTQYF
.	.	TRBV11-2	TRBJ1-2	TGTGCCAGCGACAAGACGGGCAACTATGGCTACACCTTC	CASDKTGNYGYTF
.	.	TRBV30	TRBJ1-6	TGTGCCTCCCGGGGCGAGAATAATTCACCCCTCCACTTT	CASRGENNSPLHF